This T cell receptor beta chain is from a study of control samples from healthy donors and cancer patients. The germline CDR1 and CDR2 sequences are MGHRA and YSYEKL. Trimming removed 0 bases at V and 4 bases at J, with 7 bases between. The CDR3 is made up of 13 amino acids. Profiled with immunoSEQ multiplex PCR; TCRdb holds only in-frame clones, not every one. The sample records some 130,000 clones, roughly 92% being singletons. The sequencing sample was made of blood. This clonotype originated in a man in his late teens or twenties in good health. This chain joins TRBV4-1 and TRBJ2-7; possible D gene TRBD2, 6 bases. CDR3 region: CASSQEAGYEQYF. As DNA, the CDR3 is TGCGCCAGCAGCCAAGAGGCGGGATACGAGCAGTACTTC.